A selection of T cell receptor beta chains follows, all from one sample in a study of blood T cell repertoires in COVID-19. Data came from immunoSEQ multiplex PCR; TCRdb stores just in-frame clones and leaves some out. The table records some 270,000 clones, approximately 90% of them present only once. Material: PBMCs or T cells enriched from blood (not recorded which). The receptors derive from a man between 35 and 55 years old who had been exposed to COVID-19. Each CDR3 is given without its conserved first and last residue.

V gene | CDR3 protein
TRBV11-1 | ASSLSSYNEQF
TRBV27 | ASRGGWWEQY
TRBV28 | ASSTRTANTEAF
TRBV7-2 | ASSYSGEYGYT
TRBV7-8 | ASSLARQVGSPLH
TRBV18 | ASSPPASVGTGELF
TRBV7-2 | ASSLGTGGPLDEKLF
TRBV13 | ASSLGLAETTYTDTQY
TRBV6-5 | ASSPTGISNQPQH
TRBV7-9 | ASSPVLNTEAF
TRBV29-1 | SVGQVSNQPQH
TRBV11-2 | ASSQITDTQY